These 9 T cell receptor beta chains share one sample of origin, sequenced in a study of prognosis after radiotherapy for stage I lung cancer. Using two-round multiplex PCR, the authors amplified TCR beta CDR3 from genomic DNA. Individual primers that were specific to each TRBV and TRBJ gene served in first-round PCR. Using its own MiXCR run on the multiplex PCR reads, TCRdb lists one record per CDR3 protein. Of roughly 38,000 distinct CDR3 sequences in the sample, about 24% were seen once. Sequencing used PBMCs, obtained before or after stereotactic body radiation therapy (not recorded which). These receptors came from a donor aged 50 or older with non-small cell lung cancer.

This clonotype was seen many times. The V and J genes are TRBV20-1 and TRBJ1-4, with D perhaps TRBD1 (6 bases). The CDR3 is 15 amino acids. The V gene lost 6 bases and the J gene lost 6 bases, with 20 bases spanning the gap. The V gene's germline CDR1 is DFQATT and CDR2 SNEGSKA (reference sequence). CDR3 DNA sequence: TGCAGTGCCCGGGAGGAGGGGGGGTGGGATGAAAAACTGTTTTTT. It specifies CSAREEGGWDEKLFF.

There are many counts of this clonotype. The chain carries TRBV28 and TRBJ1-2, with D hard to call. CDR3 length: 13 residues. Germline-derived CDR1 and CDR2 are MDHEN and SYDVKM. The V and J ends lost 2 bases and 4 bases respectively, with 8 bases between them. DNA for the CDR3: TGTGCCAGCAGTTTACTAGGGAGCTATGGCTACACCTTC. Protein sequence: CASSLLGSYGYTF.

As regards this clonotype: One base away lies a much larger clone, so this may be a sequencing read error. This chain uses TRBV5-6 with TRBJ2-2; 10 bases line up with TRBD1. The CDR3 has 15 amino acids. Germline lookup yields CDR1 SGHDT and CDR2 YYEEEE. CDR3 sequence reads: CASSAGQGDTVELFF. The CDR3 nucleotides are TGTGCCAGCAGCGCCGGACAGGGGGACACCGTGGAGCTGTTTTTT.

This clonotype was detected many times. CDR3 sequence: CASPKDRGGGTYNEQFF. DNA for the CDR3: TGTGCCAGCCCCAAGGACAGGGGAGGGGGGACCTACAATGAGCAGTTCTTC. This sequence joins TRBV7-9 and TRBJ2-1; 9 bases fit TRBD1. Trimming took 8 bases from V and 2 from J; bases not matched to a gene: 13. The CDR3 loop spans 17 amino acids. Germline CDR1 and CDR2: SEHNR and FQNEAQ (reference sequence).

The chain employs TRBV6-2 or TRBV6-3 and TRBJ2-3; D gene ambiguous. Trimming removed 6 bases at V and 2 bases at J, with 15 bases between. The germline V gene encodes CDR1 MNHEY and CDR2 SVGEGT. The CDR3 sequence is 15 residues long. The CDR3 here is CASSNLVAVTDTQYF. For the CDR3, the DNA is TGTGCCAGCAGCAATCTAGTGGCGGTCACAGATACGCAGTATTTT.

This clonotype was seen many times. The CDR3 sequence is CASSISGTGSFGNTIYF. As DNA, the CDR3 is TGTGCCAGTAGTATCTCCGGGACAGGGTCCTTTGGAAACACCATATATTTT. V usage is TRBV19 and J usage is TRBJ1-3; 9 bases agree with TRBD1. Unmatched junction bases numbered 9, after V lost 3 bases and J lost 3 bases. The CDR3 has 17 amino acids. Germline CDR1 LNHDA, CDR2 SQIVND (reference sequence). The complete variable domain, with remaining parts taken from reference TRBV19 and TRBJ1-3, reads DGGITQSPKYLFRKEGQNVTLSCEQNLNHDAMYWYRQDPGQGLRLIYYSQIVNDFQKGDIAEGYSVSREKKESFPLTVTSAQKNPTAFYLCASSISGTGSFGNTIYFGEGSWLTVV.

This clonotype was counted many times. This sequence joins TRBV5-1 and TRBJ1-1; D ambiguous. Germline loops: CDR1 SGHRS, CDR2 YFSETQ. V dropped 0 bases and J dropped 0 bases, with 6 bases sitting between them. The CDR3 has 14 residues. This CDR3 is CASSLELMNTEAFF. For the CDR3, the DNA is TGCGCCAGCAGCTTGGAATTGATGAACACTGAAGCTTTCTTT.

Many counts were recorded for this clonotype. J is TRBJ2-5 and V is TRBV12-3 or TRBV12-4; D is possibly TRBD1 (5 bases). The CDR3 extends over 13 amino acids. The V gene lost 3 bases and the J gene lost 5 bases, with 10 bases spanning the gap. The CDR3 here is CASSFRGSETQYF. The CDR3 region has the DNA TGTGCCAGCAGTTTTAGGGGTAGCGAGACCCAGTACTTC.

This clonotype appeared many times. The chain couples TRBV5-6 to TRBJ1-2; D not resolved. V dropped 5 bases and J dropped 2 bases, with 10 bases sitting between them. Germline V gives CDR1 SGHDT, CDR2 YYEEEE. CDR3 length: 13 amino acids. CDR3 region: CASSSDENYGYTF. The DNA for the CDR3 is TGTGCCAGCAGTTCGGACGAAAACTATGGCTACACCTTC.